The 9 T cell receptor beta chains presented below share a single source sample, sequenced in a study of cytomegalovirus exposure and HLA in healthy donors. The PCR had 60 Vbeta and 13 Jbeta primers. Here immunoSEQ multiplex PCR was the method, and the copy in TCRdb shows in-frame clones only, minus some. The table lists 60,000 to 85,000 clones. The sequencing sample was made of PBMCs. These receptors were collected from a man aged 50-60 years in good health and CMV-seropositive.

V and J are TRBV5-1 and TRBJ2-2; 9 positions match TRBD2. The V gene end was trimmed by 4 bases and the J gene end by 5 bases; junction bases not matched to a gene: 9. Germline assignment: CDR1 SGHRS and CDR2 YFSETQ. This CDR3 has 16 amino acids. CDR3 sequence reads: CASSPRGGLGTGELFF. The CDR3 DNA reads as TGCGCCAGCAGCCCGCGGGGGGGCCTGGGGACCGGGGAGCTGTTTTTT.

CDR3 residues: CASSLGGASEAFF. CDR3 nucleotides: TGTGCCAGCAGCTTAGGGGGAGCGTCTGAAGCTTTCTTT. The chain couples TRBV7-6 to TRBJ1-1, with D unresolved. The CDR3 loop spans 13 amino acids. Trimming shortened V by 1 base and J by 6 bases, and 9 bases separated the two germline ends. CDR1 is SGHVS and CDR2 is FNYEAQ in the germline V gene. Together with reference TRBV7-6 and TRBJ1-1, the CDR3 gives the full variable domain: GAGVSQSPRYKVTKRGQDVALRCDPISGHVSLYWYRQALGQGPEFLTYFNYEAQQDKSGLPNDRFSAERPEGSISTLTIQRTEQRDSAMYRCASSLGGASEAFFGQGTRLTVV.

The genes are TRBV5-1 and TRBJ2-3; possible D gene TRBD2, 7 bases. The CDR3 loop spans 15 amino acids. Germline CDR1 SGHRS, CDR2 YFSETQ. The V gene lost 4 bases and the J gene lost 5 bases, with 17 bases spanning the gap. The CDR3 spells CASSPSRGAGDTQYF. Here the CDR3 DNA reads TGCGCCAGCAGCCCAAGTCGGGGGGCAGGAGATACGCAGTATTTT.

The CDR3 sequence is CSVPGVSGELFF. The CDR3 region has the DNA TGCAGCGTCCCCGGGGTCTCCGGGGAGCTGTTTTTT. This chain connects TRBV29-1 to TRBJ2-2; D may be TRBD2 (5 bases). The V gene lost 6 bases and the J gene lost 6 bases, with 11 bases spanning the gap. The CDR3 consists of 12 residues. The germline V gene encodes CDR1 SQVTM and CDR2 ANQGSEA.

This chain links TRBV20-1 with TRBJ1-1; D might be TRBD1 (5 bases). CDR3 length: 11 residues. V lost 3 bases, J lost 4 bases, and 6 bases lay in between. Germline V gene sequence: CDR1 DFQATT, CDR2 SNEGSKA (reference sequence). Here the CDR3 reads CSARGLTEAFF. CDR3 nucleotide sequence: TGCAGTGCTAGGGGGCTCACTGAAGCTTTCTTT.

V usage is TRBV29-1 and J usage is TRBJ1-1; the match to TRBD1 covers 7 bases. J gave up 4 bases and V 4 bases, and 3 bases lay outside the gene matches. Germline V gene lookup returns CDR1 SQVTM and CDR2 ANQGSEA. CDR3 length: 12 residues. CDR3 coding DNA: TGCAGCGTTGTACCAGGGGGCACTGAAGCTTTCTTT. Translating it yields CSVVPGGTEAFF.

The chain recombines TRBV6-1 with TRBJ2-7; D is possibly TRBD1 (6 bases). The CDR3 has 13 amino acids. Germline V lookup: CDR1 MNHNS, CDR2 SASEGT. Trimming took 5 bases from V and 6 from J, leaving 14 bases between them. CDR3 loop: CASSPLQGSEQYV. The CDR3 nucleotides read TGTGCCAGCAGTCCCTTACAGGGTAGCGAGCAGTACGTC.

The V gene is TRBV7-3, the J gene TRBJ1-1, with 7 positions matching TRBD1. The CDR3 totals 13 residues. V was clipped by 5 bases and J by 6 bases; unmatched bases: 6. Germline V gene lookup returns CDR1 SGHTA and CDR2 FQGTGA. CDR3 region: CASSRQGEAEAFF. As DNA, the CDR3 is TGTGCCAGCAGCCGACAGGGTGAGGCTGAAGCTTTCTTT.

V and J are TRBV10-3 and TRBJ1-4; TRBD1 matches 7 bases. The CDR3 is 13 residues long. Germline V gives CDR1 ENHRY, CDR2 SYGVKD. The trim removed 8 bases at V and 8 bases at J, leaving 8 bases unmatched. CDR3 loop: CAIQRQGGEKLFF. CDR3 nucleotides: TGTGCCATCCAGAGGCAGGGGGGAGAAAAACTGTTTTTT.